The T cell receptor (beta chain) under discussion was sequenced for a study of control samples from healthy donors and cancer patients. Measured with immunoSEQ multiplex PCR; TCRdb has only the in-frame clones, and not every one. Of roughly 180,000 clones listed, approximately 92% were seen once; the top ten hold 4.1%. CDR3 size: 15 residues. V lost 1 base, J lost 2 bases, and 9 bases lay in between. Germline V gene lookup returns CDR1 SGHTA and CDR2 FQGNSA. The origin of this receptor is a woman between 55 and 75 years old in good health. Sequencing was performed on blood. The V call is TRBV7-2, the J call TRBJ1-3; D not resolved. The CDR3 is CASSLVSGTGNTIYF. DNA of the CDR3: TGTGCCAGCAGCTTAGTGTCCGGAACTGGAAACACCATATATTTT.